This entry lists 5 T cell receptor beta chains sequenced from one sample in a study of T cell responses to AZD1222 COVID-19 vaccine. Some clones are missing from TCRdb's copy, which holds only in-frame ones; the method was immunoSEQ multiplex PCR. The data contain some 150,000 clones, around 93% of them singletons. Material: peripheral blood, obtained on day 0 of AZD1222 vaccination. The receptors originated from an adult in good health.

A few counts support this clone. CDR3: CSVGMGQGVYEQYF. The CDR3 DNA is TGCAGCGTTGGGATGGGGCAGGGGGTCTACGAGCAGTACTTC. This rearrangement joins TRBV29-1 to TRBJ2-7; 7 bases match TRBD1. Germline CDR1 SQVTM, CDR2 ANQGSEA. The CDR3 runs 14 residues. J lost 3 bases, V lost 4 bases, and 9 bases had no gene match.

This clone came up once. This rearrangement joins TRBV6-5 to TRBJ2-2; maybe TRBD2 (6 bases). Trimming cost V 0 bases and J 0 bases, with 8 bases left between them. The germline CDR1 and CDR2 sequences are MNHEY and SVGAGI. The CDR3 length is 16 residues. CDR3 sequence (DNA): TGTGCCAGCAGTTACTCGGCGGGATCGAACACCGGGGAGCTGTTTTTT. Translating gives CASSYSAGSNTGELFF.

The CDR3 here is CAISESVVGGTEAFF. Written as DNA, the CDR3 is TGTGCCATCAGTGAGTCGGTCGTGGGGGGCACTGAAGCTTTCTTT. The rearrangement uses TRBV10-3 and TRBJ1-1; D might be TRBD1 (5 bases). Germline V CDR1 and CDR2: ENHRY, SYGVKD. V lost 0 bases and J 4 bases, leaving 12 bases between the germline ends. CDR3 size: 15 residues.

The chain combines TRBV28 with TRBJ1-1, with 12 nucleotides matching TRBD1. V was pared by 4 bases and J by 5 bases, with 14 bases of the junction left unmatched. The CDR3 spans 18 residues. Germline loops: CDR1 MDHEN, CDR2 SYDVKM. The CDR3 coding sequence is TGTGCCAGCAGTTCTACCCCCTGGGACAGGGGGCTTAGAACTGAAGCTTTCTTT. Translated, it gives CASSSTPWDRGLRTEAFF.

This clone appeared once. This rearrangement joins TRBV14 to TRBJ1-2; 8 bases are a match to TRBD1. Germline V lookup: CDR1 SGHDN, CDR2 FVKESK. CDR3 size: 14 residues. V dropped 4 bases and J dropped 5; count of bases not matched to a gene: 6. CDR3 sequence (DNA): TGTGCCAGCAGCCCGCAGGGGGCTATGTATGGCTACACCTTC. It codes for CASSPQGAMYGYTF. The complete variable domain, with remaining parts taken from reference TRBV14 and TRBJ1-2, reads EAGVTQFPSHSVIEKGQTVTLRCDPISGHDNLYWYRRVMGKEIKFLLHFVKESKQDESGMPNNRFLAERTGGTYSTLKVQPAELEDSGVYFCASSPQGAMYGYTFGSGTRLTVV.